These 14 T cell receptor beta chains originate from one sample sequenced in a study of blood T cell repertoires in COVID-19. Measured with immunoSEQ multiplex PCR; TCRdb has only the in-frame clones, and not every one. The sample gives 90,000 to 100,000 clones, approximately 80% of which show up once; 20% to 25% is in the top ten. The material sequenced was peripheral blood. The source of these receptors is a man aged 55 to 70 with acute or convalescent COVID-19.

The CDR3 DNA is TGTGCCAGCAGAACCTACAGGGTCAACACCGGGGAGCTGTTTTTT. Protein sequence: CASRTYRVNTGELFF. The rearrangement uses TRBV28 and TRBJ2-2; maybe TRBD1 (6 bases). V was shortened by 6 bases and J by 2 bases, with 13 bases between the two germline ends. The CDR3 consists of 15 residues. Germline V gene data show CDR1 as MDHEN and CDR2 as SYDVKM.

The chain recombines TRBV28 with TRBJ1-5; no clear D. Trimming removed 6 bases from V and 2 bases from J, with 20 bases in between. The germline gives CDR1 MDHEN, CDR2 SYDVKM. The CDR3 runs 17 residues. CDR3 nucleotide sequence: TGTGCCAGCAGGAAGGGAATAGCGATCGAGGGCAATCAGCCCCAGCATTTT. Encoded protein: CASRKGIAIEGNQPQHF.

V is TRBV15 and J is TRBJ2-1, with D perhaps matching TRBD2 (6 bases). V was clipped by 1 base and J by 5 bases, with 12 bases between them. Germline V CDR1 and CDR2: LNHNV, YYDKDF (reference sequence). This CDR3 region has 15 residues. CDR3 DNA sequence: TGTGCCACCAGCAGAGTCGGCGGAGGGAACAATGAGCAGTTCTTC. Encoded protein: CATSRVGGGNNEQFF.

This sequence joins TRBV28 and TRBJ2-2, with TRBD1 matching 7 bases. The V segment lost 7 bases and the J segment 5 bases; nucleotides outside the gene matches: 7. The CDR3 is 14 amino acids. The germline V gene has CDR1 MDHEN and CDR2 SYDVKM. CDR3 DNA sequence: TGTGCCAGCAAACGAACAGGGGTGACCGGGGAGCTGTTTTTT. It yields the protein CASKRTGVTGELFF. The whole variable domain, filled in from reference TRBV28 and TRBJ2-2, reads DVKVTQSSRYLVKRTGEKVFLECVQDMDHENMFWYRQDPGLGLRLIYFSYDVKMKEKGDIPEGYSVSREKKERFSLILESASTNQTSMYLCASKRTGVTGELFFGEGSRLTVL.

The gene calls are TRBV6-5 and TRBJ2-1; TRBD1 is a possible D gene (6 bases). Trimming shortened V by 5 bases and J by 5 bases, and 13 bases separated the two germline ends. This CDR3 region has 14 residues. Germline CDR1 MNHEY, CDR2 SVGAGI. The CDR3 is CASSRTAHNNEQFF. The CDR3 nucleotides read TGTGCCAGCAGTCGGACAGCGCATAACAATGAGCAGTTCTTC.

V usage is TRBV5-5 and J usage is TRBJ2-1, with a tentative D call TRBD1 (5 bases). The germline V gene encodes CDR1 SGHKS and CDR2 YYEKEE (reference sequence). The CDR3 has 17 residues. V lost 2 bases and J 0 bases, leaving 15 bases between the germline ends. The CDR3 loop is CASSFPTDRGSYNEQFF. CDR3 bases: TGTGCCAGCAGCTTCCCCACCGACAGAGGCTCCTACAATGAGCAGTTCTTC. Full variable domain (rest looked up from reference TRBV5-5 and TRBJ2-1): DAGVTQSPTHLIKTRGQQVTLRCSPISGHKSVSWYQQVLGQGPQFIFQYYEKEERGRGNFPDRFSARQFPNYSSELNVNALLLGDSALYLCASSFPTDRGSYNEQFFGPGTRLTVL.

This sequence joins TRBV10-3 and TRBJ2-7, with D possibly TRBD2 on 6 matching bases. Germline V lookup: CDR1 ENHRY, CDR2 SYGVKD. This CDR3 comprises 13 residues. Trimming stripped 0 bases from V and 9 bases from J, with 12 bases between. The CDR3: CAISESGEVGQYV. Written as DNA, the CDR3 is TGTGCCATCAGTGAGTCAGGGGAGGTGGGGCAGTACGTC.

V and J are TRBV4-1 and TRBJ1-5; a weak D match, TRBD1 (6 bases). The germline V and J ends were trimmed by 8 bases and 2 bases, with 22 bases remaining between them. Germline V gene lookup returns CDR1 MGHRA and CDR2 YSYEKL. CDR3 length: 17 amino acids. The CDR3 is CASSLTIGGGGNQPQHF. Written as DNA, the CDR3 is TGCGCCAGCTCCCTCACGATAGGGGGTGGGGGCAATCAGCCCCAGCATTTT.

The chain is built from TRBV7-9 and TRBJ1-5, with 8 bases fitting TRBD1. The length of the CDR3 is 14 residues. The J segment lost 8 bases and the V segment lost 3 bases, leaving 6 bases of the junction unmatched. In germline, CDR1 is SEHNR, CDR2 FQNEAQ (reference sequence). The CDR3 nucleotides read TGTGCCAGCAGCTTTGGACAGGGTCGAGAGCCCCAGCATTTT. Residues: CASSFGQGREPQHF.

This chain uses TRBV12-3 or TRBV12-4 with TRBJ1-6; D unclear. V lost 7 bases and J 9 bases, leaving 10 bases between the germline ends. The length of the CDR3 is 12 residues. This CDR3 is CASTSLRSPLHF. CDR3 DNA: TGTGCCAGCACCTCCCTTCGTTCACCCCTCCACTTT.

The CDR3: CAVSGTGGISPLHF. The CDR3, as DNA: TGTGCCGTCTCTGGTACAGGCGGGATTTCACCCCTCCACTTT. The rearrangement uses TRBV6-5 and TRBJ1-6; tentatively, D is TRBD1 (5 bases). Trimming pared 11 bases from V and 9 bases from J, leaving 20 bases between. Germline V gene lookup returns CDR1 MNHEY and CDR2 SVGAGI. The CDR3 totals 14 residues.

The chain recombines TRBV5-1 with TRBJ1-3; D not resolved. Trimming removed 4 bases at V and 0 bases at J, with 14 bases between. Per germline, CDR1 SGHRS and CDR2 YFSETQ. The CDR3 sequence is 16 residues long. CDR3 nucleotide sequence: TGCGCCAGCAGCCTCCAGACCGGGAGCTCTGGAAACACCATATATTTT. This translates into CASSLQTGSSGNTIYF.

The chain recombines TRBV18 with TRBJ1-1; D is possibly TRBD1 (5 bases). CDR3 length: 15 amino acids. In germline, CDR1 is KGHSH, CDR2 LQKENI. Trimming pared 5 bases from V and 1 base from J, leaving 14 bases between. The CDR3 spells CASSTGPPRNTEAFF. DNA of the CDR3: TGTGCCAGCTCAACAGGACCACCGAGGAACACTGAAGCTTTCTTT.

V is TRBV18 and J is TRBJ2-3, with TRBD1 matching over 8 bases. Germline V gene lookup returns CDR1 KGHSH and CDR2 LQKENI. The V segment lost 4 bases and the J segment 3 bases; nucleotides outside the gene matches: 6. This CDR3 contains 15 residues. The CDR3 DNA reads as TGTGCCAGCTCACTGACAGGGGCAGAAACAGATACGCAGTATTTT. This gives the protein CASSLTGAETDTQYF.